These 2 T cell receptor beta chains share one sample of origin, sequenced in a study of CD8 T cells in ankylosing spondylitis. TCRdb recomputed calls from the 5' RACE reads with MiXCR, one row per CDR3 protein. This sample has 250,000 to 350,000 distinct CDR3 sequences, with less than 25% found just once. Sequenced material: blood, either unsorted or a sorted T cell fraction (not recorded which). The origin of the receptors is a female donor with ankylosing spondylitis or in good health (not recorded which).

The chain uses TRBV4-3 and TRBJ2-2, with D perhaps matching TRBD1 (6 bases). From germline, CDR1 is LGHNA and CDR2 YSLEER. V lost 0 bases and J lost 1, with 15 bases in between. This CDR3 region has 18 residues. CDR3 amino acids: CASSQDMTGTRNTGELFF. CDR3 in DNA: TGCGCCAGCAGCCAAGATATGACCGGGACAAGGAACACCGGGGAGCTGTTTTTT.

Comment on this clonotype: A junction end diverges from the germline sequence, so it may reflect a read error. The chain links TRBV25-1 to TRBJ1-1, with a possible D match to TRBD1 (6 bases). In germline, CDR1 is MGHDK, CDR2 SYGVNS. There are 15 residues in the CDR3. CDR3 DNA sequence: TGTGCCAGCAGTGCACGACAGGACGGGAGCACTCAAGCTTTCTTT. It codes for CASSARQDGSTQAFF.